This T cell receptor beta chain appears in the sequencing data of a study of blood T cell repertoires in COVID-19. The germline V and J ends were trimmed by 1 base and 6 bases, with 7 bases remaining between them. Germline V gives CDR1 KGHSH, CDR2 LQKENI. CDR3 size: 14 residues. Measured with immunoSEQ multiplex PCR; TCRdb has only the in-frame clones, and not every one. Of 150,000 to 200,000 clones in the sample, roughly 77% were seen once. Sequencing input: peripheral blood. The chain recombines TRBV18 with TRBJ1-6, with a possible D match to TRBD1 (6 bases). This clonotype originated in a man between 65 and 85 years old with active or convalescent COVID-19. For the CDR3, the DNA is TGTGCCAGCTCACCACAACAGGGTAATTCACCCCTCCACTTT. This sequence encodes CASSPQQGNSPLHF. The full variable domain, rest sourced from reference TRBV18 and TRBJ1-6, is NAGVMQNPRHLVRRRGQEARLRCSPMKGHSHVYWYRQLPEEGLKFMVYLQKENIIDESGMPKERFSAEFPKEGPSILRIQQVVRGDSAAYFCASSPQQGNSPLHFGNGTRLTVT.